The rows below give T cell receptor beta chains drawn from one sample of a study of cytomegalovirus exposure and HLA in healthy donors. Profiling relied on immunoSEQ multiplex PCR, and the TCRdb table lists in-frame clones only, not all of them. The table has more than 130,000 clones, 70% to 80% seen once. Material for sequencing was PBMCs. The receptors here all came from a man younger than 35 in good health and CMV-seronegative. The CDR3 runs from the conserved cysteine through the conserved F or W. D genes are given only for firm matches. Expanded clones are given a class, and other clones once, few, many or no size at all.

D gene: TRBD1; V gene: TRBV2; clone size: -; J gene: TRBJ2-1; CDR3 protein: CASSGGQGYYNEQFF; CDR3 DNA: TGTGCCAGCAGTGGGGGACAGGGATACTACAATGAGCAGTTCTTC
D gene: TRBD2; V gene: TRBV7-2; clone size: -; J gene: TRBJ2-5; CDR3 protein: CASSLRGLAGRETQYF; CDR3 DNA: TGTGCCAGCAGCCTAAGAGGACTAGCGGGGAGGGAGACCCAGTACTTC
D gene: -; V gene: TRBV2; clone size: -; J gene: TRBJ2-7; CDR3 protein: CASSERSGYEQYF; CDR3 DNA: TGTGCCAGCAGTGAACGATCGGGATACGAGCAGTACTTC
D gene: -; V gene: TRBV29-1; clone size: -; J gene: TRBJ1-1; CDR3 protein: CSVDKQYLEAFF; CDR3 DNA: TGCAGCGTTGACAAACAGTATCTAGAAGCTTTCTTT
D gene: -; V gene: TRBV4-2; clone size: once; J gene: TRBJ2-7; CDR3 protein: CASSQEVVSSYEQYF; CDR3 DNA: TGTGCCAGCAGCCAAGAAGTGGTCAGCTCCTACGAGCAGTACTTC
D gene: -; V gene: TRBV6-5; clone size: -; J gene: TRBJ1-1; CDR3 protein: CASLSGHGNTEAFF; CDR3 DNA: TGTGCCAGCTTGTCAGGGCATGGGAACACTGAAGCTTTCTTT
D gene: -; V gene: TRBV4-1; clone size: -; J gene: TRBJ1-1; CDR3 protein: CASSHTPGEAFF; CDR3 DNA: TGCGCCAGCAGCCACACCCCGGGTGAAGCTTTCTTT
D gene: -; V gene: TRBV5-4; clone size: -; J gene: TRBJ1-4; CDR3 protein: CASRGGLATNEKLFF; CDR3 DNA: TGTGCCAGCAGGGGGGGACTTGCAACTAATGAAAAACTGTTTTTT
D gene: TRBD1; V gene: TRBV29-1; clone size: -; J gene: TRBJ2-1; CDR3 protein: CSVETRGTGTGGRREQFF; CDR3 DNA: TGCAGCGTTGAGACGCGAGGAACCGGGACAGGGGGCCGTCGTGAGCAGTTCTTC
D gene: TRBD2; V gene: TRBV27; clone size: -; J gene: TRBJ2-7; CDR3 protein: CASSLSGGTEQYF; CDR3 DNA: TGTGCCAGCAGTTTATCCGGGGGGACCGAGCAGTACTTC